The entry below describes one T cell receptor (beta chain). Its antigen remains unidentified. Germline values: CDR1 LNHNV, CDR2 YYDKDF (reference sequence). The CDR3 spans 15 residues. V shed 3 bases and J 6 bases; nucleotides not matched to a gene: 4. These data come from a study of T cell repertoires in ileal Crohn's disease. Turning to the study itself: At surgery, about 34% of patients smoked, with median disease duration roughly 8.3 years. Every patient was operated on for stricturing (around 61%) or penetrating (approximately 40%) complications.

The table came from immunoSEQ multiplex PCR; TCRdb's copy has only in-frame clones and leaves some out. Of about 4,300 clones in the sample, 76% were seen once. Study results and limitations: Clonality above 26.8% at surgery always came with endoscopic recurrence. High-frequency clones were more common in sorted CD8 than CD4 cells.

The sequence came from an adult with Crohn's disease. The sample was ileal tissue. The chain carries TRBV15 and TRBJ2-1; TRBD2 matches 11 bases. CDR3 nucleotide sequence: TGTGCCACCAGCAGCGGGCTAGCGGGGGGCAATGAGCAGTTCTTC. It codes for CATSSGLAGGNEQFF.